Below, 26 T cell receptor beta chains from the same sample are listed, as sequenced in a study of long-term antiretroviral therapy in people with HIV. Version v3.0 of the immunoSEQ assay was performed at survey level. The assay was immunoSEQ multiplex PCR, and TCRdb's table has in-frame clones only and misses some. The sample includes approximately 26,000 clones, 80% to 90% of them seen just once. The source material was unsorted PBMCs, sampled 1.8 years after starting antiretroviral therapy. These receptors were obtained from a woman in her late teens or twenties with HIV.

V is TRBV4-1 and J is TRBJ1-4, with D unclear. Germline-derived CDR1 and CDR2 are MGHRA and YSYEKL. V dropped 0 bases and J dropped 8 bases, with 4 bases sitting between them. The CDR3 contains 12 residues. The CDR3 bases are TGCGCCAGCAGCCAAGATGGGGAAAAACTGTTTTTT. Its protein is CASSQDGEKLFF.

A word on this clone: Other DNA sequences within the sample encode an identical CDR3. In nucleotides, the CDR3 is TGTGCCACCAGCAGACCGGGACGGAACAATGAGCAGTTCTTC. Translating it yields CATSRPGRNNEQFF. The chain links TRBV15 to TRBJ2-1; the D call may be TRBD1 or TRBD2 (5 bases each). V was cut by 2 bases and J by 5 bases, with 10 bases left in between. The V gene's germline CDR1 is LNHNV and CDR2 YYDKDF (reference sequence). This CDR3 spans 14 amino acids.

The CDR3 here is CASSKLAGGGTDTQYF. CDR3 nucleotide sequence: TGTGCCAGCAGCAAACTAGCGGGAGGAGGGACAGATACGCAGTATTTT. The gene calls are TRBV28 and TRBJ2-3; 12 nucleotides line up with TRBD2. Trimming took 6 bases from V and 3 from J; bases not matched to a gene: 7. From germline, CDR1 is MDHEN and CDR2 SYDVKM. The CDR3 consists of 16 residues.

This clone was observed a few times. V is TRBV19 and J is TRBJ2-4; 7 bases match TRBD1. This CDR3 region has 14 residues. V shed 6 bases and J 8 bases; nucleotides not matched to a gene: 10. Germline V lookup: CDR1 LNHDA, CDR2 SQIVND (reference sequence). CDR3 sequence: CASSAGTDLYIQYF. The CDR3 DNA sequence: TGTGCCAGTAGCGCCGGGACAGACCTGTACATTCAGTACTTC.

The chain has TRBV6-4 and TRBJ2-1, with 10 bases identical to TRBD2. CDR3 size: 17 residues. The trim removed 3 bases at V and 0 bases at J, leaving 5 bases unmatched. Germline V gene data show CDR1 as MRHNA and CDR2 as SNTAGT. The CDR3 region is CASSDTSGKSSYNEQFF. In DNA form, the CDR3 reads TGTGCCAGCAGTGATACTAGCGGGAAGAGCTCCTACAATGAGCAGTTCTTC.

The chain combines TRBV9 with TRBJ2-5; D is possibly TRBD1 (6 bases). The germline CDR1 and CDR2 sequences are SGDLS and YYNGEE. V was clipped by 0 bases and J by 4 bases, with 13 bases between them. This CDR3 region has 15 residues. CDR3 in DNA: TGTGCCAGCAGCGTAGTGGGACAAGTGGTAGAGACCCAGTACTTC. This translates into CASSVVGQVVETQYF.

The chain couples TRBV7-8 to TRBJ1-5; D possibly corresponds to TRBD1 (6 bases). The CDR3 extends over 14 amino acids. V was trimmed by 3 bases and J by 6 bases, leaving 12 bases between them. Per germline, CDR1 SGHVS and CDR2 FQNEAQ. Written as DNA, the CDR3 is TGTGCCAGCAGCTTTATACAGGGAGGTCAGCCCCAGCATTTT. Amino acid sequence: CASSFIQGGQPQHF.

In DNA, the CDR3 is TGTGCCAGCAGCCGGACATTTAAGCCCAATGAGCAGTTCTTC. It codes for CASSRTFKPNEQFF. V gene TRBV9 combines with J gene TRBJ2-1, with D perhaps TRBD1 (5 bases). Trimming took off 4 bases at V and 6 bases at J, with 14 bases between the two ends. The CDR3 totals 14 residues. The germline V gene has CDR1 SGDLS and CDR2 YYNGEE.

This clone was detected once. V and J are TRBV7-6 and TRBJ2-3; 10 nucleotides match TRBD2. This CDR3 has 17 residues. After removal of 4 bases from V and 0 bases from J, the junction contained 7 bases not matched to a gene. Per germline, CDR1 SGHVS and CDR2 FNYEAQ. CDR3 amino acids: CASSSWSGRASTDTQYF. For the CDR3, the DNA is TGTGCCAGCAGCTCTTGGAGCGGGAGGGCCAGCACAGATACGCAGTATTTT.

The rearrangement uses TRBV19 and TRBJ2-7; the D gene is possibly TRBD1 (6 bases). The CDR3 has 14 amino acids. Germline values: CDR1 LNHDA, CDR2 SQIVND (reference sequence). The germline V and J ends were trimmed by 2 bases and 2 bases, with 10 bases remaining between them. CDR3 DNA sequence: TGTGCCAGTAGTATACAGGGGATCCCCTACGAGCAGTACTTC. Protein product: CASSIQGIPYEQYF. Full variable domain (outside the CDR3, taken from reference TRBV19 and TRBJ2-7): DGGITQSPKYLFRKEGQNVTLSCEQNLNHDAMYWYRQDPGQGLRLIYYSQIVNDFQKGDIAEGYSVSREKKESFPLTVTSAQKNPTAFYLCASSIQGIPYEQYFGPGTRLTVT.

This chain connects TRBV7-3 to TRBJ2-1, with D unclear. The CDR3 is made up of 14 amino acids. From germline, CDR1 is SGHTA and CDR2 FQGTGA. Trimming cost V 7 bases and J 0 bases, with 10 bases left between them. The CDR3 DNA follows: TGTGCCAGCACCGACTCCAGCTCCTACAATGAGCAGTTCTTC. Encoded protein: CASTDSSSYNEQFF.

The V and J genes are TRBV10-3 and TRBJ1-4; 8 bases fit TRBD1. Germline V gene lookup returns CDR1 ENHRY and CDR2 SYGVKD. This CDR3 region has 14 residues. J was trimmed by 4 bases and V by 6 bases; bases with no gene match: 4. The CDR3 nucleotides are TGTGCCATCAGGCCGGGACAGGATAATGAAAAACTGTTTTTT. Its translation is CAIRPGQDNEKLFF.

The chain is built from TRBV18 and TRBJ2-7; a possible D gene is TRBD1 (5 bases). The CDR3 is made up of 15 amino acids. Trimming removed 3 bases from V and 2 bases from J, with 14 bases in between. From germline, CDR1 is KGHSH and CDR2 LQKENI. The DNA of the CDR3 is TGTGCCAGCTCACCCATAACGACAGACACCTACGAGCAGTACTTC. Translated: CASSPITTDTYEQYF.

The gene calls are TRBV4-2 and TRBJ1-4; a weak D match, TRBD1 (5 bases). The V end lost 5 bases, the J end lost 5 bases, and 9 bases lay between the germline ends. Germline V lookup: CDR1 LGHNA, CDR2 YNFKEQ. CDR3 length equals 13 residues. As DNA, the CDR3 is TGTGCCAGCAGCTTGGACATCAATGAAAAACTGTTTTTT. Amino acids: CASSLDINEKLFF.

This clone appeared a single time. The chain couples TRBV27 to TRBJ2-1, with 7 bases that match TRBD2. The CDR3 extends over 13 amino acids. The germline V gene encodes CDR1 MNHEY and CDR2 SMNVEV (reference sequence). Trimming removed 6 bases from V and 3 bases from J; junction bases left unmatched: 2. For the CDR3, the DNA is TGTGCCAGCAGGACTAGCTTCTACAATGAGCAGTTCTTC. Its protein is CASRTSFYNEQFF.

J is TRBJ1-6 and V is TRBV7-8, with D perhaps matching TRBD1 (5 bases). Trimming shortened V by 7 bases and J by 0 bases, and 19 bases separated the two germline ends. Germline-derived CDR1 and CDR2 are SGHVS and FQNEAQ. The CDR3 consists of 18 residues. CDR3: CASTTLGGRSSYNSPLHF. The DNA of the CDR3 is TGTGCCAGCACCACCCTGGGGGGGAGGAGCTCCTATAATTCACCCCTCCACTTT.

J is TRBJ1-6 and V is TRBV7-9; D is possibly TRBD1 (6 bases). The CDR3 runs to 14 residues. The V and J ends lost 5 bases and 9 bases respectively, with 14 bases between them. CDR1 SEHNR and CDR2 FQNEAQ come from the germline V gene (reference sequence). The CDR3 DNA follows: TGTGCCAGCAGCCCAAGTGAGGGGGTTTCACCCCTCCACTTT. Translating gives CASSPSEGVSPLHF. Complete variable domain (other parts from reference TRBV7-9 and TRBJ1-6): DTGVSQNPRHKITKRGQNVTFRCDPISEHNRLYWYRQTLGQGPEFLTYFQNEAQLEKSRLLSDRFSAERPKGSFSTLEIQRTEQGDSAMYLCASSPSEGVSPLHFGNGTRLTVT.

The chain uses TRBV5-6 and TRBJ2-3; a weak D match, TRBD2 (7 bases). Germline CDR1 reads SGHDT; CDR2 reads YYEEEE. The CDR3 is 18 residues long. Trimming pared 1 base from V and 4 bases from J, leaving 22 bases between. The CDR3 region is CASSLNGGQNSNSDTQYF. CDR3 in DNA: TGTGCCAGCAGCTTGAACGGGGGGCAGAACTCGAATTCAGATACGCAGTATTTT. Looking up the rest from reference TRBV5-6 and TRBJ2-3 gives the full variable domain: DAGVTQSPTHLIKTRGQQVTLRCSPKSGHDTVSWYQQALGQGPQFIFQYYEEEERQRGNFPDRFSGHQFPNYSSELNVNALLLGDSALYLCASSLNGGQNSNSDTQYFGPGTRLTVL.

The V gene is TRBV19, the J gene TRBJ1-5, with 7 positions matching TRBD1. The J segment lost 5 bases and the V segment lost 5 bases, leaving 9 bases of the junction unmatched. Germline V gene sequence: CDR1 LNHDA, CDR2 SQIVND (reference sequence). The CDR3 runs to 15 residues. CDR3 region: CASSGGGQRDQPQHF. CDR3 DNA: TGTGCCAGTAGTGGGGGGGGACAGCGGGATCAGCCCCAGCATTTT.

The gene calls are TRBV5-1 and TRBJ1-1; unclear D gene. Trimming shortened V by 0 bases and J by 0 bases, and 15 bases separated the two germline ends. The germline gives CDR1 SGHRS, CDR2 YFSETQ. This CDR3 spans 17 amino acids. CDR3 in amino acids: CASSLAGWAAMNTEAFF. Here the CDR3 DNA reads TGCGCCAGCAGCTTGGCCGGGTGGGCCGCCATGAACACTGAAGCTTTCTTT.

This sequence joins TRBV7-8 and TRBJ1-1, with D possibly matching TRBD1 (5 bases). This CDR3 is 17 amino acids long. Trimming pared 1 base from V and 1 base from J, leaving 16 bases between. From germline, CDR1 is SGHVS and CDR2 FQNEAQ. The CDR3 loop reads CASSLGQPTTENTEAFF. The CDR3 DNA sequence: TGTGCCAGCAGCTTAGGGCAACCGACGACAGAGAACACTGAAGCTTTCTTT.

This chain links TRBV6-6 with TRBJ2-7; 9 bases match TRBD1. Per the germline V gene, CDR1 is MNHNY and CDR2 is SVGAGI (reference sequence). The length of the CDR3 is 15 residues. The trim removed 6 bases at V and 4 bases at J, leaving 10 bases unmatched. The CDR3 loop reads CASSTRQGGPYEQYF. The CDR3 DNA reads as TGTGCCAGCAGCACAAGACAGGGGGGTCCTTACGAGCAGTACTTC.

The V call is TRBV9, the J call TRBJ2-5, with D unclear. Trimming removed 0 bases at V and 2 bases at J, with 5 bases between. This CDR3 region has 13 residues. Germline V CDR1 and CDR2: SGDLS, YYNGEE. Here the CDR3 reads CASSVERQETQYF. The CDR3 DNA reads TGTGCCAGCAGCGTAGAAAGACAAGAGACCCAGTACTTC.

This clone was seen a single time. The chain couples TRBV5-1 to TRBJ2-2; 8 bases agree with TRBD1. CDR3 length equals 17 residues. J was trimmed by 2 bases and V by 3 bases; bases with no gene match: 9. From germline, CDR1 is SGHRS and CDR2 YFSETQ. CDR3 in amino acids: CASSSDRGRGNTGELFF. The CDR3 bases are TGCGCCAGCAGCTCTGACAGGGGACGGGGTAACACCGGGGAGCTGTTTTTT.

CDR3 nucleotides: TGCGCCAGCAGCCAAGGAGGACGCACGGTAGTCGAGCAGTACTTC. Protein product: CASSQGGRTVVEQYF. This chain uses TRBV4-3 with TRBJ2-7; D gene unclear. V was clipped by 1 base and J by 6 bases, with 16 bases between them. CDR3 size: 15 residues. Looked up from germline, CDR1 is LGHNA and CDR2 is YSLEER.

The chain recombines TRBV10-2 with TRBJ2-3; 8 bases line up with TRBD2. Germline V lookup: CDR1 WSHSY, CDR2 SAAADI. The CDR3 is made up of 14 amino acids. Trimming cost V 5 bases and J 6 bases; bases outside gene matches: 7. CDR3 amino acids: CASSSSGSEDTQYF. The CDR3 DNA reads TGCGCCAGCAGTTCTAGCGGGTCGGAGGATACGCAGTATTTT.